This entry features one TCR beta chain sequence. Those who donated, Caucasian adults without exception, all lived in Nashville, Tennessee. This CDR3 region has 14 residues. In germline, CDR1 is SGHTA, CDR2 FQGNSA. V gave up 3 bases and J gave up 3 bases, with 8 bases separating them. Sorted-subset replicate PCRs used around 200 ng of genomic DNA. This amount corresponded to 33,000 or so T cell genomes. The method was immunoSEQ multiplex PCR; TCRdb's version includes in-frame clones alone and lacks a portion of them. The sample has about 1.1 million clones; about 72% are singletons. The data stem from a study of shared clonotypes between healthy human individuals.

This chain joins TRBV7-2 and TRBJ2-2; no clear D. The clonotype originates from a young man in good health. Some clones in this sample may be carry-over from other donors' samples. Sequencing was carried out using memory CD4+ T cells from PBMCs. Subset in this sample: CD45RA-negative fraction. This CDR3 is CASSFYGDTGELFF. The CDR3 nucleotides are TGTGCCAGCAGCTTCTATGGTGACACCGGGGAGCTGTTTTTT.